This entry lists 26 T cell receptor beta chains sequenced from one sample in a study of spatial heterogeneity in lung cancer. Time point described: blood at routine non-recurrence follow-up after resection. Via MiXCR, TCRdb re-called the 5' RACE reads, giving one row per CDR3 protein. The repertoire holds 35,000 to 45,000 distinct CDR3 sequences, around 7.6% seen once, with 9.4% in the top ten. The starting material was PBMCs, obtained at follow-up. The source is a male donor with early-stage non-small cell lung cancer.

The rearrangement uses TRBV7-9 and TRBJ2-2; D uncertain. Trimming stripped 2 bases from V and 0 bases from J, with 7 bases between. This CDR3 is built from 15 residues. In germline, CDR1 is SEHNR, CDR2 FQNEAQ (reference sequence). The CDR3 region is CASSLTGTNTGELFF. The CDR3 bases are TGTGCCAGCAGCTTAACCGGAACGAACACCGGGGAGCTGTTTTTT.

The sample holds many counts of this clonotype. The rearrangement joins TRBV7-6 to TRBJ2-5; 8 nucleotides align to TRBD1. With V trimmed by 3 bases and J by 4 bases, 7 bases remained unmatched. Germline CDR1 SGHVS, CDR2 FNYEAQ. This CDR3 has 15 amino acids. The CDR3 region is CASSFLTGEVETQYF. For the CDR3, the DNA is TGTGCCAGCAGCTTCCTGACAGGGGAGGTAGAGACCCAGTACTTC.

There are many counts of this clonotype. In DNA, the CDR3 is TGCAGCGTTGAGGTCGCTCCGGGCTACACCTTC. The encoded protein is CSVEVAPGYTF. This rearrangement joins TRBV29-1 to TRBJ1-2, with D unresolved. The CDR3 has 11 amino acids. Germline CDR1 and CDR2: SQVTM and ANQGSEA. The V end lost 3 bases, the J end lost 8 bases, and 10 bases lay between the germline ends.

This clonotype was counted at least ten times. The J gene is TRBJ2-3, the V gene TRBV13; D is undetermined. Trimming removed 5 bases at V and 0 bases at J, with 21 bases between. Germline loops: CDR1 PRHDT, CDR2 FYEKMQ (reference sequence). The CDR3 contains 18 residues. The CDR3, as DNA: TGTGCCAGCAGCCGTCGGAGCACTTCGACACCTAGCACAGATACGCAGTATTTT. It translates to CASSRRSTSTPSTDTQYF.

The sample holds many counts of this clonotype. The V and J genes are TRBV12-3 or TRBV12-4 and TRBJ1-2; 11 nucleotides line up with TRBD1. The CDR3 has 16 amino acids. With V trimmed by 7 bases and J by 7 bases, 14 bases remained unmatched. For the CDR3, the DNA is TGTGCCAGCACCCCAGGCTTCCCGGGACAGGGGGGTGGCTACACCTTC. It encodes CASTPGFPGQGGGYTF.

This clonotype was seen repeatedly, ten times or more. This chain connects TRBV7-8 to TRBJ1-5; 8 positions match TRBD1. Germline CDR1 reads SGHVS; CDR2 reads FQNEAQ. The CDR3 length is 17 residues. The V gene end was trimmed by 5 bases and the J gene end by 3 bases; junction bases not matched to a gene: 12. The DNA for the CDR3 is TGTGCCAGCAGCGAAAAAGCCGGGACAGGTCTCAATCAGCCCCAGCATTTT. Its translation: CASSEKAGTGLNQPQHF.

This clonotype was observed many times. The chain carries TRBV5-1 and TRBJ2-5, with 7 positions matching TRBD2. This CDR3 has 16 residues. Looked up from germline, CDR1 is SGHRS and CDR2 is YFSETQ. With V trimmed by 7 bases and J by 3 bases, 15 bases remained unmatched. CDR3 nucleotide sequence: TGCGCCAGCCGACTCCAGATTAGCGGGCAGAAAGAGACCCAGTACTTC. Translating gives CASRLQISGQKETQYF.

This clonotype was found many times. The chain combines TRBV9 with TRBJ1-4; 7 nucleotides agree with TRBD1. CDR1 and CDR2 from the germline V gene are SGDLS and YYNGEE. The V gene end was trimmed by 4 bases and the J gene end by 4 bases; junction bases not matched to a gene: 4. The CDR3 covers 14 residues. CDR3 nucleotide sequence: TGTGCCAGCAGCCTCCGGGACAGTAATGAAAAACTGTTTTTT. As protein: CASSLRDSNEKLFF.

This clonotype turned up a few times. The chain uses TRBV19 and TRBJ1-5, with D possibly TRBD1 on 6 matching bases. The CDR3 consists of 15 residues. The germline gives CDR1 LNHDA, CDR2 SQIVND (reference sequence). V lost 7 bases and J lost 2, with 15 bases in between. CDR3 in amino acids: CASNKGGLGNQPQHF. The CDR3 bases are TGTGCCAGTAACAAAGGGGGGCTCGGCAATCAGCCCCAGCATTTT. Full variable domain (outside the CDR3, taken from reference TRBV19 and TRBJ1-5): DGGITQSPKYLFRKEGQNVTLSCEQNLNHDAMYWYRQDPGQGLRLIYYSQIVNDFQKGDIAEGYSVSREKKESFPLTVTSAQKNPTAFYLCASNKGGLGNQPQHFGDGTRLSIL.

This clonotype was seen many times. V gene TRBV11-1 combines with J gene TRBJ2-1; the D gene could be TRBD1 or TRBD2 (5 bases each). Germline V CDR1 and CDR2: SGHAT, FQDESV (reference sequence). V was trimmed by 0 bases and J by 8 bases, leaving 20 bases between them. The CDR3 has 17 amino acids. The CDR3 DNA is TGTGCCAGCAGCTTAGCCCCACCGGCGCACCGAGGGGATGAGCAGTTCTTC. It is translated as CASSLAPPAHRGDEQFF.

This clonotype was seen repeatedly, ten times or more. The V call is TRBV5-8, the J call TRBJ1-2; D is undetermined. This CDR3 has 12 residues. V gave up 5 bases and J gave up 5 bases, with 10 bases separating them. CDR1 and CDR2 (germline): SGHTS, YDEGEE. CDR3 sequence: CASSIRGYGYTF. In nucleotides, the CDR3 is TGTGCCAGCAGTATACGAGGATATGGCTACACCTTC.

This clonotype is medium-sized (0.01 to 0.1%) by share. The chain has TRBV7-3 and TRBJ2-3; TRBD2 aligns across 10 bases. The CDR3 is made up of 18 amino acids. CDR1 and CDR2 (germline): SGHTA, FQGTGA. V lost 5 bases and J lost 2; bases outside the gene matches: 13. CDR3 sequence reads: CASSPQGGLATPTDTQYF. The CDR3 DNA reads TGTGCCAGCAGCCCCCAGGGGGGACTAGCGACCCCCACAGATACGCAGTATTTT.

This clonotype has a count of ten or more. The rearrangement links TRBV11-2 to TRBJ2-5; possibly TRBD2 for D (5 bases). From germline, CDR1 is SGHAT and CDR2 FQNNGV. Trimming left V 0 bases short and J 5 bases short, with 10 bases between. The CDR3 sequence is 14 residues long. In DNA form, the CDR3 reads TGTGCCAGCAGCTTAGATTGGTCGGGGGAGACCCAGTACTTC. As protein: CASSLDWSGETQYF.

Many counts were recorded for this clonotype. The chain is built from TRBV27 and TRBJ1-2; a weak D match, TRBD1 (6 bases). The CDR3 is 17 amino acids. V lost 6 bases and J 0 bases, leaving 20 bases between the germline ends. From germline, CDR1 is MNHEY and CDR2 SMNVEV (reference sequence). CDR3 sequence (DNA): TGTGCCAGCAGCCTTGCCCCTGGGGGGCTTTCTAACTATGGCTACACCTTC. Translation: CASSLAPGGLSNYGYTF.

This clonotype was counted at least ten times. The chain recombines TRBV19 with TRBJ1-1, with D possibly matching TRBD1 (5 bases). Germline lookup yields CDR1 LNHDA and CDR2 SQIVND (reference sequence). V lost 3 bases and J 5 bases, leaving 13 bases between the germline ends. The CDR3 totals 14 residues. In nucleotides, the CDR3 is TGTGCCAGTAGTATCAACGTTGACAGTACTGAAGCTTTCTTT. Translation: CASSINVDSTEAFF.

At least ten counts were recorded for this clonotype. The chain has TRBV18 and TRBJ1-6, with D unresolved. Trimming cost V 1 base and J 6 bases, with 16 bases left between them. Germline assignment: CDR1 KGHSH and CDR2 LQKENI. The CDR3 has 17 amino acids. As DNA, the CDR3 is TGTGCCAGCTCACCACGTGTGGGCGGGGAGGGTAATTCACCCCTCCACTTT. Amino acids: CASSPRVGGEGNSPLHF.

This clonotype was recorded at least ten times. The chain uses TRBV24-1 and TRBJ2-3; D remains unclear. Between the trimmed V and J ends, which lost 1 base and 5 bases, there was a span of 3 bases. CDR1 KGHDR and CDR2 SFDVKD come from the germline V gene. The CDR3 runs 12 residues. In DNA form, the CDR3 reads TGTGCCACCAGTGATTTTAAAGATACGCAGTATTTT. Protein: CATSDFKDTQYF.

This clonotype was counted at least ten times. The rearrangement links TRBV10-1 to TRBJ2-1, with 9 bases fitting TRBD2. V lost 5 bases and J lost 1; bases outside the gene matches: 0. Germline-derived CDR1 and CDR2 are WNHNN and SYGVQD (reference sequence). This CDR3 is built from 14 residues. The CDR3 region has the DNA TGCGCCAGCAGTAGCGGGGGGTCCTACAATGAGCAGTTCTTC. Its translation is CASSSGGSYNEQFF.

This clonotype was seen at least ten times. The rearrangement joins TRBV19 to TRBJ2-7; 9 nucleotides agree with TRBD1. The germline gives CDR1 LNHDA, CDR2 SQIVND (reference sequence). The CDR3 sequence is 16 residues long. V trimming: 5 bases; J trimming: 5 bases; junction bases outside the gene matches: 13. The CDR3 region is CASSGGPGTGIDEQYF. The CDR3 nucleotides are TGTGCCAGTAGTGGGGGTCCCGGGACAGGGATCGACGAGCAGTACTTC.

This clonotype was recorded many times. V gene TRBV5-1 combines with J gene TRBJ2-3; D unclear. This CDR3 has 15 residues. Germline V lookup: CDR1 SGHRS, CDR2 YFSETQ. Trimming stripped 0 bases from V and 3 bases from J, with 11 bases between. The CDR3, as DNA: TGCGCCAGCAGCTTGGCGGCCCTTGGGACAGATACGCAGTATTTT. This sequence encodes CASSLAALGTDTQYF.

This clonotype was seen at least ten times. The J gene is TRBJ2-5, the V gene TRBV20-1, with 10 bases lining up with TRBD2. V lost 3 bases, J lost 1 base, and 8 bases stayed unmatched. CDR1 and CDR2 from the germline V gene are DFQATT and SNEGSKA (reference sequence). The CDR3 spans 16 residues. CDR3 sequence reads: CSARRALAGSQETQYF. CDR3 sequence (DNA): TGCAGTGCTAGGCGCGCACTAGCGGGGAGCCAAGAGACCCAGTACTTC.

This chain joins TRBV19 and TRBJ2-7, with unresolved D. Looked up from germline, CDR1 is LNHDA and CDR2 is SQIVND (reference sequence). V was cut by 10 bases and J by 3 bases, with 13 bases left in between. The CDR3 totals 12 residues. The DNA of the CDR3 is TGTGCCACCAAGAATACGTTCTACGAGCAGTACTTC. This translates into CATKNTFYEQYF.

This clonotype was seen many times. The chain uses TRBV12-3 or TRBV12-4 and TRBJ1-1; maybe TRBD1 (5 bases). Trimming shortened V by 6 bases and J by 7 bases, and 12 bases separated the two germline ends. The CDR3 length is 12 residues. CDR3: CASSPTAREAFF. CDR3 sequence (DNA): TGTGCCAGCAGCCCGACAGCCCGTGAAGCTTTCTTT.

At least ten counts were recorded for this clonotype. The chain combines TRBV6-1 with TRBJ2-7; D may be TRBD1 (6 bases). V was shortened by 7 bases and J by 3 bases, with 16 bases between the two germline ends. This CDR3 comprises 14 residues. The germline V gene encodes CDR1 MNHNS and CDR2 SASEGT. CDR3 protein: CASTISDRIYEQYF. The CDR3 DNA reads as TGTGCCAGCACAATCTCGGACAGAATCTACGAGCAGTACTTC.

This clonotype was found many times. The chain is built from TRBV13 and TRBJ1-6, with TRBD1 matching 7 bases. V lost 3 bases and J lost 5; bases outside the gene matches: 1. The CDR3 has 14 amino acids. Germline CDR1 and CDR2: PRHDT and FYEKMQ (reference sequence). The CDR3 loop is CASSLGTDNSPLHF. CDR3 nucleotides: TGTGCCAGCAGCTTGGGGACAGATAATTCACCCCTCCACTTT.

This clonotype was recorded at least ten times. The rearrangement links TRBV7-6 to TRBJ1-6, with TRBD1 matching over 8 bases. This CDR3 spans 14 amino acids. After removal of 5 bases from V and 11 bases from J, the junction contained 8 bases not matched to a gene. From germline, CDR1 is SGHVS and CDR2 FNYEAQ. This chain's CDR3 is CASSPRQGKTPLHF. For the CDR3, the DNA is TGTGCCAGCAGCCCCCGACAGGGGAAAACACCCCTCCACTTT.